Listed below are T cell receptor beta chains from one sample, sequenced in a study of T cell changes during pregnancy in multiple sclerosis. Using immunoSEQ multiplex PCR, the repertoire was profiled, and TCRdb retains in-frame clones only, with some absent. The sample shows fewer than 45,000 clones, approximately 90% of them seen only once. The starting material was peripheral blood, obtained in the second trimester of pregnancy. These receptors were taken from a female donor in good health, enrolled as a control in a pregnancy study. Both conserved end residues are part of each CDR3. Each record gives: V gene, CDR3 length, J gene, CDR3 protein.

TRBV6-1	16	TRBJ2-7	CASSEYGTVTSYEQYF
TRBV6-6	14	TRBJ1-4	CASRGSGGHEKLFF
TRBV4-3	13	TRBJ2-3	CASGRGGTDTQYF
TRBV7-3	16	TRBJ2-2	CASTLAGGTVTGELFF
TRBV25-1	14	TRBJ2-5	CASSPRAGGETQYF
TRBV10-3	14	TRBJ2-7	CAIRKTGDVDEQYF
TRBV7-9	16	TRBJ2-1	CASSPRGGSSYNEQFF
TRBV27	14	TRBJ2-2	CASSSARGTGELFF
TRBV5-6	14	TRBJ1-2	CASSHGTGGRGYTF
TRBV11-2	17	TRBJ2-5	CASSLVAGVFAPETQYF
TRBV11-2	15	TRBJ1-1	CASSDRDRVGTEAFF
TRBV19	14	TRBJ1-4	CASSTTGQREKLFF
TRBV7-2	16	TRBJ2-7	CASSYTGLAGGREQYF
TRBV7-9	15	TRBJ2-2	CASSLVAANTGELFF
TRBV5-4	16	TRBJ1-3	CASSLDAGIGGNTIYF
TRBV11-2	17	TRBJ2-5	CASSLEPQRRAMKTQYF
TRBV7-6	16	TRBJ2-7	CASSPRGGDSAYEQYF
TRBV4-1	17	TRBJ2-2	CASSPGLAGGYTGELFF
TRBV7-7	15	TRBJ2-1	CASSSGLAAGNEQFF
TRBV5-1	14	TRBJ2-3	CASSPGLRADTQYF
TRBV5-4	16	TRBJ2-7	CASSWTSGRPSYEQYF
TRBV21-1	13	TRBJ1-4	CANHGPGKEKLFF
TRBV6-5	15	TRBJ2-5	CASRVAGRDEETQYF
TRBV28	12	TRBJ1-1	CASTAGGTEAFF
TRBV9	14	TRBJ1-4	CASSVGARGEKLFF
TRBV11-2	14	TRBJ2-1	CASSLGNSGNEQFF
TRBV11-3	14	TRBJ2-1	CASSLGNGQGPVIF
TRBV13	15	TRBJ2-7	CASSPGGLSSYEQYF
TRBV11-3	17	TRBJ2-1	CASSLDPPKGAYNEQFF
TRBV7-2	13	TRBJ1-5	CASSSGGTQPQHF
TRBV14	15	TRBJ2-7	CASSDLAGGSYEQYF
TRBV7-9	18	TRBJ1-2	CASSSRTGQGRTNYGYTF